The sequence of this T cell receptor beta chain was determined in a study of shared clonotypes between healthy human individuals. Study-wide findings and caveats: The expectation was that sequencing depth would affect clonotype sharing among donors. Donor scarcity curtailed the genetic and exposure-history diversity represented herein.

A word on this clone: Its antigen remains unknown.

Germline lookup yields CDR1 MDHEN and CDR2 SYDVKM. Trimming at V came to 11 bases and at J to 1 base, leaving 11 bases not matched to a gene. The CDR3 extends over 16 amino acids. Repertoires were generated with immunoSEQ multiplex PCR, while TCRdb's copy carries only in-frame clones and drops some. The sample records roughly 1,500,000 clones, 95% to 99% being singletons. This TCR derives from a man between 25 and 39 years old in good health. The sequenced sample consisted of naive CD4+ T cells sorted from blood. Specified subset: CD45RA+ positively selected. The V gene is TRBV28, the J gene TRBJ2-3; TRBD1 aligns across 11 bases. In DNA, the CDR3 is TGTGCCGCCCACTCCGGACAGGGGGCTGGCACAGATACGCAGTATTTT. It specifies CAAHSGQGAGTDTQYF.